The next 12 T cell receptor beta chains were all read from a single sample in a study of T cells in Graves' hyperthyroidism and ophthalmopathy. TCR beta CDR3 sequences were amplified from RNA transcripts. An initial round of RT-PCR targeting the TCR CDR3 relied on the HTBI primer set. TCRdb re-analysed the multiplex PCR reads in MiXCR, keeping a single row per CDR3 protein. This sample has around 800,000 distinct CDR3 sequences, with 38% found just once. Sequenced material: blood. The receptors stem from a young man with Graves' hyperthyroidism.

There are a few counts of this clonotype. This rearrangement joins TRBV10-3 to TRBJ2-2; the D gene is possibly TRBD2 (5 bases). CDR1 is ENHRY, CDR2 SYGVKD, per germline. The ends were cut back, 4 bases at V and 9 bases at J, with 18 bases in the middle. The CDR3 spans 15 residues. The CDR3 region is CAISVIEGEGRELFF. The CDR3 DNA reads TGTGCCATCAGTGTAATCGAAGGAGAGGGCCGGGAGCTGTTTTTT.

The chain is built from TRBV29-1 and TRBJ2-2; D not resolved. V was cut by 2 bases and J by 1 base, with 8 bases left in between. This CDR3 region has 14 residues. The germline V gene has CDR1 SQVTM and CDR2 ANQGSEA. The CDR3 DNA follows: TGCAGCGTTGAACGGCAAAGGAACACCGGGGAGCTGTTTTTT. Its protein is CSVERQRNTGELFF.

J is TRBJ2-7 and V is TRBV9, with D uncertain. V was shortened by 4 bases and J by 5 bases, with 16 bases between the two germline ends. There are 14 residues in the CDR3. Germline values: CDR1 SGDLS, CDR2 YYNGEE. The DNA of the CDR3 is TGTGCCAGCAGCCGTGACCCGCCTAGGGACGAGCAGTACTTC. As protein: CASSRDPPRDEQYF.

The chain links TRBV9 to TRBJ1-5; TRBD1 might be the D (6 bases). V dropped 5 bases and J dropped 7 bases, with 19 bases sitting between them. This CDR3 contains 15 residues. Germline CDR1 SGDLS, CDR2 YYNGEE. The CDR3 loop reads CASSLARGGWQPQHF. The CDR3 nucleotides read TGTGCCAGCAGTTTAGCTAGGGGGGGCTGGCAGCCCCAGCATTTT. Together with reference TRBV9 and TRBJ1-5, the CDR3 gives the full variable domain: DSGVTQTPKHLITATGQRVTLRCSPRSGDLSVYWYQQSLDQGLQFLIQYYNGEERAKGNILERFSAQQFPDLHSELNLSSLELGDSALYFCASSLARGGWQPQHFGDGTRLSIL.

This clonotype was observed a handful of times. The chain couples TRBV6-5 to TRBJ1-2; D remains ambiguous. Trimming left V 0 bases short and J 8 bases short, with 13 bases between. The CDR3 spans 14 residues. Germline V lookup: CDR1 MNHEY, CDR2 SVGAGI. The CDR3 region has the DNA TGTGCCAGCAGTTACTCGTCCAGGACGCGGGGCTACACCTTC. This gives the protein CASSYSSRTRGYTF.

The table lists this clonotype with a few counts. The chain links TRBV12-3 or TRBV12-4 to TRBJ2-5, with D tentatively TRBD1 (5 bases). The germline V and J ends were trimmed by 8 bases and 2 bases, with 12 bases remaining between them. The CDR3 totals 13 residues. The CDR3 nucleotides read TGTGCCAGCCACGGACAACCTCAAGAGACCCAGTACTTC. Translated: CASHGQPQETQYF.

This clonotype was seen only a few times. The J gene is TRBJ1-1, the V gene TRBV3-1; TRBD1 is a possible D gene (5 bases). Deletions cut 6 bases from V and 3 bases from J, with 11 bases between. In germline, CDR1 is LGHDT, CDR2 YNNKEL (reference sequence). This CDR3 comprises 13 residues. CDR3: CASSGGTDTEAFF. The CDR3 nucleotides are TGTGCCAGCAGTGGAGGGACCGACACTGAAGCTTTCTTT.

The CDR3 is CSASGEGRYGYTF. The CDR3 DNA is TGCAGCGCCTCGGGGGAGGGGCGCTATGGCTACACCTTC. The gene calls are TRBV29-1 and TRBJ1-2; the D gene is possibly TRBD1 (5 bases). V was cut by 7 bases and J by 4 bases, with 16 bases left in between. CDR1 and CDR2 from the germline V gene are SQVTM and ANQGSEA. The CDR3 is 13 residues long.

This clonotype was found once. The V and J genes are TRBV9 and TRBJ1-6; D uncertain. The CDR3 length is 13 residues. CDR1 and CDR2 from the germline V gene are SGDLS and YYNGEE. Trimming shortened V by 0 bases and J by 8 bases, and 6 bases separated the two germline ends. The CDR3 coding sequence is TGTGCCAGCAGCGTAGATGAGGATTCACCCCTCCACTTT. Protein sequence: CASSVDEDSPLHF.

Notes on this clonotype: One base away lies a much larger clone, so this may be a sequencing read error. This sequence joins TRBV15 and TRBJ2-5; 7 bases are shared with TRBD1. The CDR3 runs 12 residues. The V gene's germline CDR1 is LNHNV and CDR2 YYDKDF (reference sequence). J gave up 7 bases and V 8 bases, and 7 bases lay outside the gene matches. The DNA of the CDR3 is TGTGCCACCTCCGACAGGGAAGGGACCCAGTACTTC. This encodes CATSDREGTQYF.

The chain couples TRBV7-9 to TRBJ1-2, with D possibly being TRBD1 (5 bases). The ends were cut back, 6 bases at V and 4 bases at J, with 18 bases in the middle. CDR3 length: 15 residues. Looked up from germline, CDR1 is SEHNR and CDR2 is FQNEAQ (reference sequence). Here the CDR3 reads CASSLNPGGSYGYTF. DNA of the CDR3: TGTGCCAGCAGTCTTAATCCGGGGGGGTCCTATGGCTACACCTTC. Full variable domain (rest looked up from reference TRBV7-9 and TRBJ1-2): DTGVSQNPRHKITKRGQNVTFRCDPISEHNRLYWYRQTLGQGPEFLTYFQNEAQLEKSRLLSDRFSAERPKGSFSTLEIQRTEQGDSAMYLCASSLNPGGSYGYTFGSGTRLTVV.

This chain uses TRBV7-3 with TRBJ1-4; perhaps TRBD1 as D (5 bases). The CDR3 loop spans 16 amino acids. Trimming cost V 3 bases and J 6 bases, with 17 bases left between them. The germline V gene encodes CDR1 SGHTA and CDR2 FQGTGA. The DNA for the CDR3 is TGTGCCAGCAGCTTCCGCCGGGTCCAGGGCGATGAAAAACTGTTTTTT. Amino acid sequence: CASSFRRVQGDEKLFF.